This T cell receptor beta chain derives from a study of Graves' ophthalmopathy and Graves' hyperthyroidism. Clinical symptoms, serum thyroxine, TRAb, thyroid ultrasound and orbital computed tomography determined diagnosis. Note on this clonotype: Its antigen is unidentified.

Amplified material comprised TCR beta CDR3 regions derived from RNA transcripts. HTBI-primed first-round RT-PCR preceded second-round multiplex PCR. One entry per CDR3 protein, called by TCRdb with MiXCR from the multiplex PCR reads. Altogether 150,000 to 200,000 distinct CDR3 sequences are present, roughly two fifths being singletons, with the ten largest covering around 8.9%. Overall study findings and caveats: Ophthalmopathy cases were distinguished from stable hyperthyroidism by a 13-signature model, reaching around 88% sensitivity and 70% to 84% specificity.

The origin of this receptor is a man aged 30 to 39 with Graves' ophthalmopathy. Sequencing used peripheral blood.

The chain's CDR3 is CASSSRGDEQYF. CDR3 nucleotide sequence: TGTGCCAGCAGCTCCCGGGGGGACGAGCAGTACTTC. The chain carries TRBV12-3 or TRBV12-4 and TRBJ2-7; 7 bases line up with TRBD2. The CDR3 totals 12 residues. The V segment lost 6 bases and the J segment 5 bases; nucleotides outside the gene matches: 4.